A single sample gave rise to the 5 T cell receptor beta chains below, sequenced in a study of regulatory T cells in long-lasting Graves disease. Time point: persistent/refractory GD, antithyroid drugs over 5 years with positive TRAb. RNA from PBMCs was the source of the TCR library. Researchers made TCR beta libraries by using iRepertoire HTBI primers and running Arm-PCR on CDR3 regions. One entry per CDR3 protein results from TCRdb running MiXCR on the multiplex PCR reads. The sample comprises about 340,000 distinct CDR3 sequences, around 20% of which are singletons, and less than 35% rests with the top ten. Sequenced here: peripheral blood mononuclear cells (PBMCs), sampled when the disease was refractory, from a patient treated with antithyroid drugs. The origin of the receptors is a female donor with Graves disease.

V is TRBV20-1 and J is TRBJ1-6; D is unclear. This CDR3 comprises 14 residues. Per the germline V gene, CDR1 is DFQATT and CDR2 is SNEGSKA (reference sequence). Trimming removed 7 bases at V and 5 bases at J, with 15 bases between. The CDR3 bases are TGCAGTGTTAGTACCCGGGGAGATAATTCACCCCTCCACTTT. Translation gives CSVSTRGDNSPLHF.

This clonotype was counted at least ten times. The chain links TRBV7-8 to TRBJ2-5; possibly TRBD1 for D (6 bases). CDR3 size: 15 residues. Trimming shortened V by 2 bases and J by 2 bases, and 12 bases separated the two germline ends. Germline values: CDR1 SGHVS, CDR2 FQNEAQ. The CDR3 DNA follows: TGTGCCAGCAGCTTACCGGACAGCTTTCAAGAGACCCAGTACTTC. This gives the protein CASSLPDSFQETQYF.

This clonotype was seen repeatedly, ten times or more. Relative to the germline gene, one junction end is altered; a read error may explain this. The chain employs TRBV5-1 and TRBJ1-1, with D maybe TRBD1 (6 bases). Germline assignment: CDR1 SGHRS and CDR2 YFSETQ. This CDR3 comprises 12 residues. The CDR3 here is CASSLKGAEAFF. CDR3 bases: TGTGCCAGCAGCTTGAAGGGGGCTGAAGCTTTCTTT.

In its sample, this clonotype was seen many times. The chain joins TRBV6-1 to TRBJ2-7; TRBD2 matches at 11 bases. The CDR3 runs to 13 residues. V lost 8 bases and J lost 4; bases outside the gene matches: 4. Germline-derived CDR1 and CDR2 are MNHNS and SASEGT. This chain's CDR3 is CASRRLAGYEQYF. Written as DNA, the CDR3 is TGTGCCAGCCGAAGACTAGCGGGGTACGAGCAGTACTTC.

Details on this clonotype: Since a much larger clone is just one base distant, this may be a read error. This rearrangement joins TRBV6-1 to TRBJ1-2; D unclear. This CDR3 contains 15 residues. The V gene's germline CDR1 is MNHNS and CDR2 SASEGT. CDR3 coding DNA: TGTGCCAGCAAACCACGAAGCCTTATAAACTATGGCTACGCCTTC. Translated, it gives CASKPRSLINYGYAF.